A selection of T cell receptor beta chains follows, all from one sample in a study of siplizumab effects on memory and regulatory T cells. The protocol was immunoSEQ multiplex PCR, while the TCRdb copy is restricted to in-frame clones and leaves out a portion. Of 90,000 to 150,000 clones listed, around 95% were seen once; the top ten hold over 0.15%. The sample was non-Treg CD4+ T cells sorted from blood. These receptors all stem from a human donor in good health. Each CDR3 is given with its conserved first and last residue. Each record gives: D gene, V gene, J gene, clone size, CDR3 DNA, CDR3 protein. The D gene is left open where the match is weak. Not every row has a clone size; where given, it reads once, few, many or a size class.

>-|TRBV7-2|TRBJ2-3|-
TGTGCCAGCAGCTTACAGGCAGATACGCAGTATTTT
CASSLQADTQYF
>-|TRBV6-5|TRBJ2-6|once
TGTGCCAGCTCTCCCGGGGCCAACGTCCTGACTTTC
CASSPGANVLTF
>-|TRBV11-2|TRBJ1-2|once
TGTGCCAGCAGCTTAGACTCTGTCGGCTATGGCTACACCTTC
CASSLDSVGYGYTF
>TRBD1|TRBV2|TRBJ1-1|-
TGTGCCAGCGGTCTCGGACAGGGCACTGAAGCTTTCTTT
CASGLGQGTEAFF
>-|TRBV5-1|TRBJ1-3|-
TGCGCCAGCAGCTTGACGGGGGTAGTGGACACCATATATTTT
CASSLTGVVDTIYF
>TRBD1|TRBV5-4|TRBJ2-1|-
TGTGCCAGCAGCTTGTCCCGGGACAGGGATGAGCAGTTCTTC
CASSLSRDRDEQFF
>TRBD1|TRBV5-1|TRBJ2-2|-
TGCGCCAGCAGCTTGGGGACAGGCTCGAACACCGGGGAGCTGTTTTTT
CASSLGTGSNTGELFF
>-|TRBV9|TRBJ1-5|-
TGTGCCAGCAGCGAGGGGCCGCGGAATCAGCCCCAGCATTTT
CASSEGPRNQPQHF
>TRBD1|TRBV6-5|TRBJ2-7|-
TGTGCCAGCAGTCAGTACAGGGGGAGCAGCTACGAGCAGTACTTC
CASSQYRGSSYEQYF
>TRBD1|TRBV9|TRBJ1-5|-
TGTGCCAGCAGCGCGACCCAAGGGGGCCAGCCCCAGCATTTT
CASSATQGGQPQHF
>TRBD2|TRBV25-1|TRBJ2-1|-
TGTGCCAGCAGTGCTTCGACTAGCGTTGGAGGTGAGCAGTTCTTC
CASSASTSVGGEQFF
>-|TRBV5-4|TRBJ2-7|once
TGTGCCAGCAGCTTGGGGAGAACCTACGAGCAGTACTTC
CASSLGRTYEQYF
>-|TRBV6-6|TRBJ2-7|-
TGTGCCAGCAGTTACTCGACCCCCTACGAGCAGTACTTC
CASSYSTPYEQYF
>-|TRBV19|TRBJ2-7|-
TGTGCCAGTAGCCCCGACAGGAACTACGAGCAGTACTTC
CASSPDRNYEQYF
>TRBD2|TRBV5-6|TRBJ2-5|-
TGTGCCAGCAGCTATGAGCGGGGTCGTCAAGAGACCCAGTACTTC
CASSYERGRQETQYF
>-|TRBV18|TRBJ1-5|-
TGTGCCAGCTCACTCAGGGACGGTGAAAATCAGCCCCAGCATTTT
CASSLRDGENQPQHF
>-|TRBV5-1|TRBJ1-1|-
TGCGCCAGCAGCTTGAGGTCCCCACGGGACTATCCCCCGACTGAAGCTTTCTTT
CASSLRSPRDYPPTEAFF
>-|TRBV12-5|TRBJ2-3|-
TGTGCCTCCAGCAGGGACACTTTCACAGATACGCAGTATTTT
CASSRDTFTDTQYF
>-|TRBV18|TRBJ2-1|once
TGTGCCAGCTCACCAGTGATGGGCGGGGCAACTTACAATGAGCAGTTCTTC
CASSPVMGGATYNEQFF
>-|TRBV7-8|TRBJ2-7|-
TGTGCCAGCAGCTCGGGACGCTACGAGCAGTACTTC
CASSSGRYEQYF
>-|TRBV11-3|TRBJ2-7|-
TGTGCCAGCAGGGGGGACCGACCCTACGAGCAGTACTTC
CASRGDRPYEQYF
>-|TRBV1|TRBJ1-1|-
TGCACCAGCAGCCGGACAGGGAGGGCTGAAGCTTTCTTT
CTSSRTGRAEAFF
>TRBD1|TRBV19|TRBJ2-7|-
TGTGCCAGTAGCCCGACAGGGGCCTACGAGCAGTACTTC
CASSPTGAYEQYF
>-|TRBV21-1|TRBJ1-6|-
TGTGCCAGCAGCAAAAGGAGGGAAAGTTCACCCCTCCACTTT
CASSKRRESSPLHF
>-|TRBV6-5|TRBJ1-6|-
TGTGCCAGCAGCAGACCGCAACCCAATTCACCCCTCCACTTT
CASSRPQPNSPLHF
>-|TRBV10-3|TRBJ1-4|-
TGTGCCATCAGCCCGGGGGGCTTGTCAGCAACTAATGAAAAACTGTTTTTT
CAISPGGLSATNEKLFF
>TRBD2|TRBV27|TRBJ2-7|-
TGTGCCAGCAGTTCCCCCGGGACTAAAAAAACCTACGAGCAGTACTTC
CASSSPGTKKTYEQYF
>-|TRBV5-8|TRBJ2-7|-
TGTGCCAGCAGCCCTGGACCCGGGACCGCCTCCTACGAGCAGTACTTC
CASSPGPGTASYEQYF
>-|TRBV5-6|TRBJ1-4|-
TGTGCCAGCAGCTTGCTAACGCGTAAGGAAAAACTGTTTTTT
CASSLLTRKEKLFF
>TRBD1|TRBV7-3|TRBJ2-3|-
TGTGCCAGCAGCCAACAGGGGTTCGGCACAGATACGCAGTATTTT
CASSQQGFGTDTQYF
>-|TRBV9|TRBJ2-5|once
TGTGCCAGCAGCCCCCGACCCCTTCAAGAGACCCAGTACTTC
CASSPRPLQETQYF
>TRBD2|TRBV6-6|TRBJ2-7|-
TGTGCCAGCAGTTTTTTTAAAGCGGGGGGGTTCGTCGAGCAGTACTTC
CASSFFKAGGFVEQYF
>TRBD1|TRBV18|TRBJ1-2|-
TGTGCCAGCTCACCACGACAGGGGGCTGATGGCTACACCTTC
CASSPRQGADGYTF
>-|TRBV25-1|TRBJ2-1|once
TGTGCCAGCAGTGTCTACAATGAGCAGTTCTTC
CASSVYNEQFF
>TRBD2|TRBV5-8|TRBJ2-7|-
TGTGCCAGCAGCTTGGACCTCCTAGCGGGGGGCTACGAGCAGTACTTC
CASSLDLLAGGYEQYF
>TRBD1|TRBV6-6|TRBJ2-2|-
TGTGCCAGCAATAGGGACAGGGTCATCGGGGAGCTGTTTTTT
CASNRDRVIGELFF
>TRBD1|TRBV27|TRBJ1-3|-
TGTGCCAGCAGTTTAAACCCGGGACAGCTCTCTGGAAACACCATATATTTT
CASSLNPGQLSGNTIYF
>TRBD1|TRBV5-1|TRBJ2-3|-
TGCGCCAGCAGCTCAGGGGGTACAGATACGCAGTATTTT
CASSSGGTDTQYF
>-|TRBV25-1|TRBJ1-1|-
TGTGCCAGCAGGGGGCTCACTGAAGCTTTCTTT
CASRGLTEAFF
>TRBD2|TRBV7-2|TRBJ2-3|-
TGTGCCAGCAGCTTAGCAGGGGCGGGGGGGCCGGATACGCAGTATTTT
CASSLAGAGGPDTQYF
>-|TRBV19|TRBJ1-3|-
TGTGCCAGTAGTATTTCACACGGAGGTTCAGTTGGGTCTGGAAACACCATATATTTT
CASSISHGGSVGSGNTIYF
>TRBD1|TRBV7-6|TRBJ1-5|-
TGTGCCAGCAGCTCTGGGACAGGGGGCCAGCCCCAGCATTTT
CASSSGTGGQPQHF
>TRBD1|TRBV18|TRBJ2-3|-
TGTGCCAGCTCACCTCTCGGGACAGGGCGCACAGATACGCAGTATTTT
CASSPLGTGRTDTQYF
>TRBD1|TRBV27|TRBJ1-4|-
TGTGCCAGCAGTCTAGGGGGCCTCAGTAATGAAAAACTGTTTTTT
CASSLGGLSNEKLFF
>TRBD2|TRBV4-1|TRBJ2-1|-
TGCGCCAGCAGTCTCGCCGGACTAGCGGGGTTGTATGAGCAGTTCTTC
CASSLAGLAGLYEQFF
>TRBD1|TRBV4-1|TRBJ2-4|-
TGCGCCAGCAGCCAAGAAGACAGGGGGATATACATTCAGTACTTC
CASSQEDRGIYIQYF
>TRBD1|TRBV10-3|TRBJ2-1|-
TGTGCCATCAGTGAGGGGACAGGGGGGCTAAGTGAGCAGTTCTTC
CAISEGTGGLSEQFF
>-|TRBV4-1|TRBJ1-3|-
TGCGCCAGCAGCCCCATCGGGCGAAACACCATATATTTT
CASSPIGRNTIYF
>TRBD1|TRBV5-1|TRBJ1-3|-
TGCGCCAGCAGCCCCGGGACAGAAGGAAACACCATATATTTT
CASSPGTEGNTIYF
>-|TRBV7-2|TRBJ1-1|-
TGTGCCAGCACTCAAGGGGCGGGGCTGGAGGCTTTCTTT
CASTQGAGLEAFF
>TRBD2|TRBV4-1|TRBJ2-3|-
TGCGCCAGCAGCCCACGGGACTACTCCGGAGATACGCAGTATTTT
CASSPRDYSGDTQYF
>TRBD2|TRBV19|TRBJ2-1|-
TGTGCCAGTAAGGAGACTAGCGTCATGGATGAGCAGTTCTTC
CASKETSVMDEQFF
>-|TRBV6-5|TRBJ1-2|-
TGTGCCAGCAGTTACAACCGCTATGGCTACACCTTC
CASSYNRYGYTF